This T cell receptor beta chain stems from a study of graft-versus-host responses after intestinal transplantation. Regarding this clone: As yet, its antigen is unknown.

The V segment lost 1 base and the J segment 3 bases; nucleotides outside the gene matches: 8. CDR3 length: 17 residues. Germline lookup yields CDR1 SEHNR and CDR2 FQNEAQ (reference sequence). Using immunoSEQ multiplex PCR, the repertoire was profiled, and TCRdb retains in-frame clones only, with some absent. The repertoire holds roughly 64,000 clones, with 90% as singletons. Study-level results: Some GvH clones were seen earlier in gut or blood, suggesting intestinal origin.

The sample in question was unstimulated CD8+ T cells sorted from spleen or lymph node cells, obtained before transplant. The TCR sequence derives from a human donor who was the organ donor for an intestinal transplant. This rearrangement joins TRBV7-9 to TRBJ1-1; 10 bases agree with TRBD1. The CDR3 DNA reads TGTGCCAGCAGCTTAGGGGCGACAGGGGGCGATGACACTGAAGCTTTCTTT. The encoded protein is CASSLGATGGDDTEAFF.